Listed below are T cell receptor beta chains from one sample, sequenced in a study of blood T cell repertoires in COVID-19. Using immunoSEQ multiplex PCR, the repertoire was profiled, and TCRdb retains in-frame clones only, with some absent. The sample yields under 300,000 clones, more than 85% seen once. Specimen: peripheral blood. These TCRs come from an older woman with active or convalescent COVID-19. Both conserved end residues are part of each CDR3. A D gene is named only where the DNA matches it firmly. Size is omitted from some rows. Given values are once, few, many or a class for expanded clones.

V gene: TRBV10-3
clone size: .
J gene: TRBJ2-1
D gene: TRBD2
CDR3 DNA: TGTGCTACACAACCGGAACTAGCGGGGGGGCTGAAATCCTACAATGAGCAGTTCTTC
CDR3 protein: CATQPELAGGLKSYNEQFF

V gene: TRBV7-2
clone size: .
J gene: TRBJ2-2
D gene: TRBD2
CDR3 DNA: TGTGCCAGCAGCTTAGCTGGCGGGGGGCGAGGCACCGGGGAGCTGTTTTTT
CDR3 protein: CASSLAGGGRGTGELFF

V gene: TRBV6-2/TRBV6-3
clone size: .
J gene: TRBJ2-1
D gene: TRBD2
CDR3 DNA: TGTGCCAGCAGTTTCGGGACTAGCGGGGGCGAGCGGTTCTTC
CDR3 protein: CASSFGTSGGERFF

V gene: TRBV29-1
clone size: .
J gene: TRBJ1-1
D gene: .
CDR3 DNA: TGCAGCGTTGTTCTGGGCAGCCAGGTGAACACTGAAGCTTTCTTT
CDR3 protein: CSVVLGSQVNTEAFF

V gene: TRBV7-8
clone size: .
J gene: TRBJ1-3
D gene: .
CDR3 DNA: TGTGCCAGCAGCTGGACAGATCGCGGAAACACCATATATTTT
CDR3 protein: CASSWTDRGNTIYF

V gene: TRBV9
clone size: .
J gene: TRBJ2-3
D gene: TRBD2
CDR3 DNA: TGTGCCAGCAGCGTCAGAATAGCGGGAGATACGCAGTATTTT
CDR3 protein: CASSVRIAGDTQYF

V gene: TRBV7-7
clone size: .
J gene: TRBJ1-6
D gene: .
CDR3 DNA: TGTGCCAGCAGCTTAGACCGGGACATTAATTCACCCCTCCACTTT
CDR3 protein: CASSLDRDINSPLHF

V gene: TRBV19
clone size: .
J gene: TRBJ1-1
D gene: .
CDR3 DNA: TGTGCCAGTAGTCCAACAGGGTTCCTCGCGCCTGAAGCTTTCTTT
CDR3 protein: CASSPTGFLAPEAFF

V gene: TRBV7-6
clone size: .
J gene: TRBJ1-1
D gene: .
CDR3 DNA: TGTGCCAGCAGCTTAGGGGCAGGGTTGAACACTGAAGCTTTCTTT
CDR3 protein: CASSLGAGLNTEAFF

V gene: TRBV5-1
clone size: .
J gene: TRBJ2-5
D gene: .
CDR3 DNA: TGCGCCAGCAGCTTGGTCGGGGGTTTGGAGACCCAGTACTTC
CDR3 protein: CASSLVGGLETQYF

V gene: TRBV7-9
clone size: .
J gene: TRBJ2-1
D gene: TRBD2
CDR3 DNA: TGTGCCAGCAGCTTTGGGCGGGGGAGCAGCGAGCAGTTCTTC
CDR3 protein: CASSFGRGSSEQFF

V gene: TRBV6-6
clone size: .
J gene: TRBJ1-6
D gene: .
CDR3 DNA: TGTGCCAGCAGCCTAACAGGTTATAATTCACCCCTCCACTTT
CDR3 protein: CASSLTGYNSPLHF

V gene: TRBV9
clone size: .
J gene: TRBJ2-3
D gene: TRBD1
CDR3 DNA: TGTGCCAGCAGCGTAGACAGGGGGACGGTAGATACGCAGTATTTT
CDR3 protein: CASSVDRGTVDTQYF

V gene: TRBV15
clone size: .
J gene: TRBJ1-2
D gene: TRBD1
CDR3 DNA: TGTGCCACCAGCACCGGACAGGGATTGGAAGGCTACACCTTC
CDR3 protein: CATSTGQGLEGYTF

V gene: TRBV5-1
clone size: .
J gene: TRBJ1-1
D gene: .
CDR3 DNA: TGCGCCAGCGGGGGAGGAGGAATGAACACTGAAGCTTTCTTT
CDR3 protein: CASGGGGMNTEAFF

V gene: TRBV24-1
clone size: .
J gene: TRBJ1-2
D gene: .
CDR3 DNA: TGTGCCACCAGTGATTTCCGGGGAAACTATGGCTACACCTTC
CDR3 protein: CATSDFRGNYGYTF

V gene: TRBV7-6
clone size: .
J gene: TRBJ2-7
D gene: .
CDR3 DNA: TGTGCCAGCAGCTCCCTACTCCGTAGCTCCTACGAGCAGTACTTC
CDR3 protein: CASSSLLRSSYEQYF

V gene: TRBV6-5
clone size: .
J gene: TRBJ1-2
D gene: .
CDR3 DNA: TGTGCCAGCAAAGAGGGCGGCTATGGCTACACCTTC
CDR3 protein: CASKEGGYGYTF

V gene: TRBV7-9
clone size: .
J gene: TRBJ1-2
D gene: TRBD1
CDR3 DNA: TGTGCCAGCAGCTCGGGGACAGGGGACTATGGCTACACCTTC
CDR3 protein: CASSSGTGDYGYTF

V gene: TRBV25-1
clone size: .
J gene: TRBJ1-1
D gene: .
CDR3 DNA: TGTGCCAGCAGTGATTCGACTGCGAACACTGAAGCTTTCTTT
CDR3 protein: CASSDSTANTEAFF

V gene: TRBV7-9
clone size: .
J gene: TRBJ1-6
D gene: .
CDR3 DNA: TGTGCCAGCGGATTCTCTGGCGGCGCCTATAATTCACCCCTCCACTTT
CDR3 protein: CASGFSGGAYNSPLHF

V gene: TRBV6-2/TRBV6-3
clone size: .
J gene: TRBJ1-6
D gene: .
CDR3 DNA: TGTGCCAGCAGCCGACAGTCCTGGGCCCTCCACTTT
CDR3 protein: CASSRQSWALHF

V gene: TRBV6-5
clone size: .
J gene: TRBJ1-5
D gene: .
CDR3 DNA: TGTGCCAGCAGTCCCCACAGGGCTGGAGATCAGCCCCAGCATTTT
CDR3 protein: CASSPHRAGDQPQHF

V gene: TRBV11-2
clone size: .
J gene: TRBJ2-7
D gene: .
CDR3 DNA: TGTGCCAGCAGCTTAGGCCCCATCGAGGGCGAGCAGTACTTC
CDR3 protein: CASSLGPIEGEQYF

V gene: TRBV29-1
clone size: .
J gene: TRBJ2-5
D gene: .
CDR3 DNA: TGCAGCGCAACTAAGGGGTCAGGGGTCGGGGAGACCCAGTACTTC
CDR3 protein: CSATKGSGVGETQYF

V gene: TRBV20-1
clone size: .
J gene: TRBJ2-7
D gene: .
CDR3 DNA: TGCAGTGCTAGCCCAGGGCGGGAGCAGTACTTC
CDR3 protein: CSASPGREQYF

V gene: TRBV2
clone size: .
J gene: TRBJ1-1
D gene: TRBD1
CDR3 DNA: TGTGCCAGCAGTGCCTCAGGGGGTTTAACTGAAGCTTTCTTT
CDR3 protein: CASSASGGLTEAFF

V gene: TRBV5-1
clone size: .
J gene: TRBJ1-1
D gene: TRBD1
CDR3 DNA: TGCGCCAGTTCGAGAGCAGTGTCCGGGACAGGGAATGGCGAAGCTTTCTTT
CDR3 protein: CASSRAVSGTGNGEAFF

V gene: TRBV6-5
clone size: .
J gene: TRBJ1-1
D gene: .
CDR3 DNA: TGTGCCAGCAGTTACACTTGGAACACTGAAGCTTTCTTT
CDR3 protein: CASSYTWNTEAFF

V gene: TRBV18
clone size: .
J gene: TRBJ1-2
D gene: TRBD1
CDR3 DNA: TGTGCCAGCTCACCTAGACAGGGCCAAAACTATGGCTACACCTTC
CDR3 protein: CASSPRQGQNYGYTF

V gene: TRBV5-6
clone size: .
J gene: TRBJ1-3
D gene: .
CDR3 DNA: TGTGCCAGCAGCCCTAACGGTCCAAACACCATATATTTT
CDR3 protein: CASSPNGPNTIYF

V gene: TRBV3-1/TRBV3-2
clone size: .
J gene: TRBJ1-6
D gene: .
CDR3 DNA: TGTGCCAGCAGCCCCACCCAGGGGAGTAATTCACCCCTCCACTTT
CDR3 protein: CASSPTQGSNSPLHF

V gene: TRBV6-5
clone size: .
J gene: TRBJ1-5
D gene: .
CDR3 DNA: TGTGCCAGCGGAAGACTTAGCAATCAGCCCCAGCATTTT
CDR3 protein: CASGRLSNQPQHF

V gene: TRBV7-2
clone size: few
J gene: TRBJ2-1
D gene: TRBD2
CDR3 DNA: TGTGCCAGCAGCTTGGAGCGGGGCTCCTACAATGAGCAGTTCTTC
CDR3 protein: CASSLERGSYNEQFF

V gene: TRBV20-1
clone size: .
J gene: TRBJ2-2
D gene: .
CDR3 DNA: TGCAGTGCTAGTTCGCGGGGTGGAACCGGGGAGCTGTTTTTT
CDR3 protein: CSASSRGGTGELFF

V gene: TRBV6-5
clone size: .
J gene: TRBJ1-3
D gene: .
CDR3 DNA: TGTGCCAGTCTCAGGGAGGGCCCGGGTGTCGCCATATATTTT
CDR3 protein: CASLREGPGVAIYF

V gene: TRBV20-1
clone size: .
J gene: TRBJ1-6
D gene: .
CDR3 DNA: TGCAGTGCTAGTCTGGCCAACGGGTCACCCCTCCACTTT
CDR3 protein: CSASLANGSPLHF